This TCR beta chain was found in a study of T cells in Graves' hyperthyroidism and ophthalmopathy. Comment on this clonotype: What it binds is not known.

Study-level results: Progression to ophthalmopathy was predicted a median of about six months early.

RNA transcripts yielded amplified TCR beta CDR3 regions. The primer set for the first-round RT-PCR of the TCR CDR3 was HTBI. TCRdb redid the calling of the multiplex PCR reads with MiXCR, one entry per CDR3 protein. The table records a few hundred thousand distinct CDR3 sequences, around 16% of them present only once. Any patient presenting with uncontrolled infection, other autoimmune disease, pregnancy or lactation was left out. Diagnoses used clinical symptoms, serum thyroxine and TRAb, thyroid ultrasound and orbital computed tomography. From approximately 9.3 ml of fresh peripheral blood, PBMCs were isolated. The sequenced sample consisted of blood. The TCR comes from a woman in her thirties or forties with Graves' ophthalmopathy.

The CDR3: CASSINLVSNQPQHF. Here the CDR3 DNA reads TGTGCCAGTAGTATTAACTTGGTTAGCAATCAGCCCCAGCATTTT. The chain is built from TRBV19 and TRBJ1-5; D is unclear. CDR1 LNHDA and CDR2 SQIVND come from the germline V gene (reference sequence). The CDR3 has 15 amino acids. V lost 3 bases, J lost 0 bases, and 9 bases lay in between.